What follows describes a single TCR beta chain. Trimming took 2 bases from V and 4 from J; bases not matched to a gene: 4. Germline values: CDR1 MDHEN, CDR2 SYDVKM. The CDR3 loop spans 14 amino acids. These data come from a study of blood T cell repertoires in COVID-19. Cohorts were assigned according to the clinical history that participants reported. Produced via immunoSEQ multiplex PCR; TCRdb's table is partial and in-frame only. This table holds some 300,000 clones, approximately 85% found once. Sequenced material: PBMCs or T cells enriched from blood (not recorded which). This receptor was obtained from a woman aged 30 to 39 who had recovered from COVID-19. V gene TRBV28 combines with J gene TRBJ2-7, with 8 bases matching TRBD1. This CDR3 reads CASSLPGGAYEQYF. The CDR3 region has the DNA TGTGCCAGCAGTTTACCAGGGGGCGCGTACGAGCAGTACTTC. The full variable domain, with the rest looked up from reference TRBV28 and TRBJ2-7, is DVKVTQSSRYLVKRTGEKVFLECVQDMDHENMFWYRQDPGLGLRLIYFSYDVKMKEKGDIPEGYSVSREKKERFSLILESASTNQTSMYLCASSLPGGAYEQYFGPGTRLTVT.